These T cell receptor beta chains were read from a single sample in a study of shared clonotypes between healthy human individuals. Profiled with immunoSEQ multiplex PCR; TCRdb holds only in-frame clones, not every one. The sample comprises approximately 500,000 clones, 78% of which are singletons, and around 13% rests with the top ten. The sequencing input was PBMCs. The receptor source for this set is a middle-aged woman in good health. Some clones in this sample may be carry-over from other donors' samples. Both conserved end residues are part of each CDR3. D genes are given only for firm matches. Expanded clones are given a class, and other clones once, few, many or no size at all.

CDR3 DNA: TGTGCCAGCAGGAGGACACCATGGAGCGGGGAGCTGTTTTTT; CDR3 protein: CASRRTPWSGELFF; clone size: .; D gene: .; J gene: TRBJ2-2; V gene: TRBV6-1
CDR3 DNA: TGTGCCAGCAGCCTCTACTCCCGTCCGGGGGACTACGAGCAGTACTTC; CDR3 protein: CASSLYSRPGDYEQYF; clone size: .; D gene: .; J gene: TRBJ2-7; V gene: TRBV11-2
CDR3 DNA: TGTGCCAGCAGCGTAGGACTAGCGGGGACAACCTACGAGCAGTACTTC; CDR3 protein: CASSVGLAGTTYEQYF; clone size: .; D gene: TRBD2; J gene: TRBJ2-7; V gene: TRBV9
CDR3 DNA: TGTGCCAGCAGCTCCGGACTAGGAAGTAGCATTCAGTACTTC; CDR3 protein: CASSSGLGSSIQYF; clone size: many; D gene: TRBD2; J gene: TRBJ2-4; V gene: TRBV7-6
CDR3 DNA: TGTGCCAGCAGTGACGGACTAGCGGGGCCGCAGTATTTT; CDR3 protein: CASSDGLAGPQYF; clone size: .; D gene: TRBD2; J gene: TRBJ2-3; V gene: TRBV6-4
CDR3 DNA: TGTGCCAGCAGGCAGCGGGAGACCACAGATACGCAGTATTTT; CDR3 protein: CASRQRETTDTQYF; clone size: .; D gene: TRBD2; J gene: TRBJ2-3; V gene: TRBV2
CDR3 DNA: TGTGCCAGCAGCCCGGACGCTTTAACCCGGAATGAGCAGTTCTTC; CDR3 protein: CASSPDALTRNEQFF; clone size: .; D gene: .; J gene: TRBJ2-1; V gene: TRBV7-9
CDR3 DNA: TGTGCCAGCAGCCTCTCCAACCCGACAGATACGCAGTATTTT; CDR3 protein: CASSLSNPTDTQYF; clone size: .; D gene: .; J gene: TRBJ2-3; V gene: TRBV7-3
CDR3 DNA: TGTGCCTGGAGTCTCAGGGGGCTCTACGAGCAGTACTTC; CDR3 protein: CAWSLRGLYEQYF; clone size: few; D gene: TRBD1; J gene: TRBJ2-7; V gene: TRBV30
CDR3 DNA: TGTGCCAGCTCACCCGGACAGATCTACGAGCAGTACTTC; CDR3 protein: CASSPGQIYEQYF; clone size: .; D gene: .; J gene: TRBJ2-7; V gene: TRBV18
CDR3 DNA: TGTGCCAGCAGCGTCACAGGGGCTGGTGGAAACACCATATATTTT; CDR3 protein: CASSVTGAGGNTIYF; clone size: .; D gene: TRBD1; J gene: TRBJ1-3; V gene: TRBV9
CDR3 DNA: TGTGCCAGCAACCTGGAAGGGGGAGAGCTTGAGATTTTT; CDR3 protein: CASNLEGGELEIF; clone size: .; D gene: .; J gene: TRBJ2-3; V gene: TRBV2
CDR3 DNA: TGTGCCAGCAGCTTACCGGCCACAGATACGCAGTATTTT; CDR3 protein: CASSLPATDTQYF; clone size: .; D gene: .; J gene: TRBJ2-3; V gene: TRBV5-6
CDR3 DNA: TGTGCCAGCAGCTTAAAGACAGGGGGAGAGACCCAGTACTTC; CDR3 protein: CASSLKTGGETQYF; clone size: .; D gene: TRBD1; J gene: TRBJ2-5; V gene: TRBV5-4
CDR3 DNA: TGCGCCAGCAGCCACCTTCAGACTGCTAACACCGGGGAGCTGTTTTTT; CDR3 protein: CASSHLQTANTGELFF; clone size: .; D gene: .; J gene: TRBJ2-2; V gene: TRBV4-1
CDR3 DNA: TGTGCCTGGAGTGTACTAGCGGGAGGTTATGAGCAGTTCTTC; CDR3 protein: CAWSVLAGGYEQFF; clone size: once; D gene: TRBD2; J gene: TRBJ2-1; V gene: TRBV30
CDR3 DNA: TGTGCCTGGAGTGAAACCTACGAGCAGTACTTC; CDR3 protein: CAWSETYEQYF; clone size: few; D gene: .; J gene: TRBJ2-7; V gene: TRBV30
CDR3 DNA: TGTGCCAGCAGTCTATCCCGACAGGGCGATACGCAGTATTTT; CDR3 protein: CASSLSRQGDTQYF; clone size: .; D gene: TRBD1; J gene: TRBJ2-3; V gene: TRBV7-9
CDR3 DNA: TGTGCCAGCAGCTCAGGCCCGGGACCCCAAGAGACCCAGTACTTC; CDR3 protein: CASSSGPGPQETQYF; clone size: .; D gene: .; J gene: TRBJ2-5; V gene: TRBV7-3
CDR3 DNA: TGTGCCAGCAGTCCAGACAGGGGGGACACCGGGGAGCTGTTTTTT; CDR3 protein: CASSPDRGDTGELFF; clone size: .; D gene: TRBD1; J gene: TRBJ2-2; V gene: TRBV5-8
CDR3 DNA: TGTGCCAGCAGTCCCATTCGACTAGTAGGGGGCGAGCAGTACTTC; CDR3 protein: CASSPIRLVGGEQYF; clone size: .; D gene: .; J gene: TRBJ2-7; V gene: TRBV28
CDR3 DNA: TGTGCCAGCAGCCTTGAAGGGGTGCGCACCGGGGAGCTGTTTTTT; CDR3 protein: CASSLEGVRTGELFF; clone size: .; D gene: .; J gene: TRBJ2-2; V gene: TRBV7-9
CDR3 DNA: TGTGCCAGCTCAACAGGGATCAATCAGCCCCAGCATTTT; CDR3 protein: CASSTGINQPQHF; clone size: once; D gene: .; J gene: TRBJ1-5; V gene: TRBV28
CDR3 DNA: TGTGCCACCAGTTGGGATTCCTCTGGAAACACCATATATTTT; CDR3 protein: CATSWDSSGNTIYF; clone size: .; D gene: .; J gene: TRBJ1-3; V gene: TRBV15
CDR3 DNA: TGCGCCAGCGGGGGGGGCATCTATAGCAATCAGCCCCAGCATTTT; CDR3 protein: CASGGGIYSNQPQHF; clone size: .; D gene: .; J gene: TRBJ1-5; V gene: TRBV10-2
CDR3 DNA: TGTGCCAGCAGCTTTAGTTCCGGAACGCCGTCTGGAAACACCATATATTTT; CDR3 protein: CASSFSSGTPSGNTIYF; clone size: .; D gene: .; J gene: TRBJ1-3; V gene: TRBV5-4
CDR3 DNA: TGCAGCGTTGTTTGGGATGATGGGGAGACCCAGTACTTC; CDR3 protein: CSVVWDDGETQYF; clone size: .; D gene: .; J gene: TRBJ2-5; V gene: TRBV29-1
CDR3 DNA: TGCGCCAGCAGCTTGGGGGGACAGGGGCGCACTCATACGCAGTATTTT; CDR3 protein: CASSLGGQGRTHTQYF; clone size: .; D gene: TRBD1; J gene: TRBJ2-3; V gene: TRBV5-1
CDR3 DNA: TGTGCCAGCAGTGATTCCCGGGGGAACACTGAAGCTTTCTTT; CDR3 protein: CASSDSRGNTEAFF; clone size: .; D gene: .; J gene: TRBJ1-1; V gene: TRBV6-6
CDR3 DNA: TGTGCCAGCAGTGATCTCCGGGCCAACGTCCTGACTTTC; CDR3 protein: CASSDLRANVLTF; clone size: .; D gene: .; J gene: TRBJ2-6; V gene: TRBV2
CDR3 DNA: TGTGCCAGCTCACCCGACCCCGACAGATCCTATGGCTACACCTTC; CDR3 protein: CASSPDPDRSYGYTF; clone size: .; D gene: .; J gene: TRBJ1-2; V gene: TRBV18
CDR3 DNA: TGTGCCAGCAGCGGAGGAGGGACTCCCTACGAGCAGTACTTC; CDR3 protein: CASSGGGTPYEQYF; clone size: .; D gene: .; J gene: TRBJ2-7; V gene: TRBV9
CDR3 DNA: TGTGCCAGCAGTGAAGCTAGGGGTTCTGAAGCTTTCTTT; CDR3 protein: CASSEARGSEAFF; clone size: .; D gene: .; J gene: TRBJ1-1; V gene: TRBV2
CDR3 DNA: TGTGCCAGCAGTGAAGCGCTTGCGGTTTCTGGTAATGAAAAACTGTTTTTT; CDR3 protein: CASSEALAVSGNEKLFF; clone size: .; D gene: .; J gene: TRBJ1-4; V gene: TRBV2
CDR3 DNA: TGTGCCAGCAGCATGGACAGGGTCGAGCAGTACTTC; CDR3 protein: CASSMDRVEQYF; clone size: .; D gene: TRBD1; J gene: TRBJ2-7; V gene: TRBV5-4
CDR3 DNA: TGTGCCAGCAGCTTAGGTGGCGGATCCTACGAGCAGTACTTC; CDR3 protein: CASSLGGGSYEQYF; clone size: .; D gene: .; J gene: TRBJ2-7; V gene: TRBV7-9
CDR3 DNA: TGTGCCAGCAGCTCCCTCGCGGGAAGAACCTACAATGAGCAGTTCTTC; CDR3 protein: CASSSLAGRTYNEQFF; clone size: .; D gene: .; J gene: TRBJ2-1; V gene: TRBV7-6
CDR3 DNA: TGTGCCAGCAGAACCGGACAGGTTAATCAGCCCCAGCATTTT; CDR3 protein: CASRTGQVNQPQHF; clone size: .; D gene: TRBD1; J gene: TRBJ1-5; V gene: TRBV6-4
CDR3 DNA: TGTGCCACCAGCAGGGACTCTGGACCCTACGAGCAGTACTTC; CDR3 protein: CATSRDSGPYEQYF; clone size: .; D gene: .; J gene: TRBJ2-7; V gene: TRBV15
CDR3 DNA: TGTGCCAGCAGACGGGGCGGGGGCGCGGAGACCCAGTACTTC; CDR3 protein: CASRRGGGAETQYF; clone size: .; D gene: .; J gene: TRBJ2-5; V gene: TRBV28
CDR3 DNA: TGTGCCAGCAGTGAATACCCCTTGCTCACCTTC; CDR3 protein: CASSEYPLLTF; clone size: .; D gene: .; J gene: TRBJ1-2; V gene: TRBV6-1
CDR3 DNA: TGTGCCAGCAGTTTGGGACAGGGGGCTGATACGCAGTATTTT; CDR3 protein: CASSLGQGADTQYF; clone size: .; D gene: TRBD1; J gene: TRBJ2-3; V gene: TRBV28
CDR3 DNA: TGTGCCTGGAGCGACGGACTAGCGGGAGTAAGGCCAGATACGCAGTATTTT; CDR3 protein: CAWSDGLAGVRPDTQYF; clone size: once; D gene: TRBD2; J gene: TRBJ2-3; V gene: TRBV30
CDR3 DNA: TGTGCCAGCAGCCCCCTCCCTTCTTCCGCGGATACGCAGTATTTT; CDR3 protein: CASSPLPSSADTQYF; clone size: .; D gene: .; J gene: TRBJ2-3; V gene: TRBV9
CDR3 DNA: TGTGCCAGCAGCTTAGCGCCCGGGGTTAGCTATGGCCTGGCGGGGGAGCAGTACTTC; CDR3 protein: CASSLAPGVSYGLAGEQYF; clone size: .; D gene: .; J gene: TRBJ2-7; V gene: TRBV7-2
CDR3 DNA: TGTGCCAGCAGTTTATATGGACTAGCGGGAGTTATGGTCGGGGAGCTGTTTTTT; CDR3 protein: CASSLYGLAGVMVGELFF; clone size: .; D gene: TRBD2; J gene: TRBJ2-2; V gene: TRBV28
CDR3 DNA: TGTGCCAGCAGCGTTCTAGCGGGAGGGGCCGGGGAGCTGTTTTTT; CDR3 protein: CASSVLAGGAGELFF; clone size: .; D gene: TRBD2; J gene: TRBJ2-2; V gene: TRBV2
CDR3 DNA: TGTGCCAGCAGTTCGTCGTATGGCTACACCTTC; CDR3 protein: CASSSSYGYTF; clone size: few; D gene: .; J gene: TRBJ1-2; V gene: TRBV6-5
CDR3 DNA: TGTGCCACCAGCAGAGAACGGACTAGCCAAGAGACCCAGTACTTC; CDR3 protein: CATSRERTSQETQYF; clone size: .; D gene: TRBD2; J gene: TRBJ2-5; V gene: TRBV15
CDR3 DNA: TGTGCCAGCAGCCCGAAGGGGCCGCCCGCCGTAGTAGGGGGTGAGCAGTTCTTC; CDR3 protein: CASSPKGPPAVVGGEQFF; clone size: once; D gene: .; J gene: TRBJ2-1; V gene: TRBV7-9
CDR3 DNA: TGTGCCAGCAGCCCCCGGACAGATACCTATGGCTACACCTTC; CDR3 protein: CASSPRTDTYGYTF; clone size: .; D gene: .; J gene: TRBJ1-2; V gene: TRBV11-2
CDR3 DNA: TGTGCCAGCAGCACCACAGGGGTTAACTATGGCTACACCTTC; CDR3 protein: CASSTTGVNYGYTF; clone size: few; D gene: TRBD1; J gene: TRBJ1-2; V gene: TRBV6-1
CDR3 DNA: TGCGCCAGCAGCTCCCGCGGGGCAGATACGCAGTATTTT; CDR3 protein: CASSSRGADTQYF; clone size: .; D gene: .; J gene: TRBJ2-3; V gene: TRBV4-3
CDR3 DNA: TGTGCCAGCAGTGAAATAGAGGGTACCTATGAGCAGTTCTTC; CDR3 protein: CASSEIEGTYEQFF; clone size: .; D gene: .; J gene: TRBJ2-1; V gene: TRBV6-1
CDR3 DNA: TGTGCCAGCAGTGAAGGGCCGACAGGGCCGCGCTACGAGCAGTACTTC; CDR3 protein: CASSEGPTGPRYEQYF; clone size: .; D gene: TRBD1; J gene: TRBJ2-7; V gene: TRBV2
CDR3 DNA: TGCAGCGTTGGGTGGGAAAATGAAAAACTGTTTTTT; CDR3 protein: CSVGWENEKLFF; clone size: few; D gene: .; J gene: TRBJ1-4; V gene: TRBV29-1
CDR3 DNA: TGTGCCAGCAGTTTACTGGACAGGGTAGCCGAGCAGTACTTC; CDR3 protein: CASSLLDRVAEQYF; clone size: .; D gene: TRBD1; J gene: TRBJ2-7; V gene: TRBV28
CDR3 DNA: TGTGCCAGCTCACCACAGGGGATCGACACCGGGGAGCTGTTTTTT; CDR3 protein: CASSPQGIDTGELFF; clone size: .; D gene: .; J gene: TRBJ2-2; V gene: TRBV18
CDR3 DNA: TGCGCCAGCAGCTTGCAAGGGACGGATTACGAGCAGTACTTC; CDR3 protein: CASSLQGTDYEQYF; clone size: few; D gene: .; J gene: TRBJ2-7; V gene: TRBV5-1
CDR3 DNA: TGTGCCAGCAGCCTCAAGACTAGCGGGAGCATCGATGAGCAGTTCTTC; CDR3 protein: CASSLKTSGSIDEQFF; clone size: few; D gene: TRBD2; J gene: TRBJ2-1; V gene: TRBV7-9